The clone carrying this T cell receptor beta chain was detected a few times. The antigen remains undetermined. This specimen belongs to a study of response to subunit inactivated influenza vaccine. Overall study findings and caveats: Every seasonal influenza vaccination brings in few new T cells, the authors suggested.

One entry per CDR3 protein, called by TCRdb with MiXCR from the RT-PCR reads. The sample contains 750,000 to 850,000 distinct CDR3 sequences, under 20% of which appear only once. Germline V gene lookup returns CDR1 MGHDK and CDR2 SYGVNS. The ends lost 7 bases at V and 5 bases at J; junction bases unmatched: 7. This CDR3 contains 15 residues. The clonotype comes from a man in his fifties who received an inactivated influenza vaccine. Sequenced material: PBMCs from blood, taken roughly 5 days after vaccination. The chain combines TRBV25-1 with TRBJ2-3; 12 bases line up with TRBD2. For the CDR3, the DNA is TGTGCCAGCACGACTAGCGGGGGCCGGGGAGATACGCAGTATTTT. Translating it yields CASTTSGGRGDTQYF.